This TCR beta chain was found in a study of cytomegalovirus exposure and HLA in healthy donors. On this clone: Its antigen is unknown.

The CDR3 has 17 amino acids. V dropped 5 bases and J dropped 0; count of bases not matched to a gene: 8. Germline CDR1 is MDHEN and CDR2 is SYDVKM. General study points: The analysis excluded some indistinguishable V segments, including TRBV6-2 and TRBV6-3. Confirmation was obtained in vitro that a few CMV-associated chains are specific for CMV antigens.

The primer mix had 60 Vbeta and 13 Jbeta primers. Clones were read by immunoSEQ multiplex PCR, and TCRdb kept only the in-frame ones, dropping some. This table has over 55,000 clones, roughly 64% appearing once. Material for sequencing was PBMCs. The rearrangement links TRBV28 to TRBJ2-7; 12 positions agree with TRBD2. The source of this sequence is a man aged 40-55 years in good health and CMV-seropositive. CDR3 protein: CASSEGLAGLSSYEQYF. As DNA, the CDR3 is TGTGCCAGCAGTGAGGGACTAGCGGGTCTCAGCTCCTACGAGCAGTACTTC.